One sample yielded the 20 T cell receptor beta chains listed below, sequenced in a study of blood T cells in healthy people across ages. Primed by a sample-barcoded 5' primer and a J-beta primer mix, a second PCR proceeded for about 6 to 11 cycles. Each CDR3 protein is one row after TCRdb ran MiXCR on the 5' RACE reads. The sample holds around 1.5 million distinct CDR3 sequences, roughly 59% seen once. The sequencing input was blood. The receptor set was obtained from a man younger than 35 in good health.

This clonotype has more than one count but fewer than ten. This rearrangement joins TRBV7-8 to TRBJ2-1; possibly TRBD2 for D (7 bases). The CDR3 is 14 amino acids. V lost 5 bases and J 5 bases, leaving 13 bases between the germline ends. Germline V gene lookup returns CDR1 SGHVS and CDR2 FQNEAQ. Here the CDR3 reads CASSRGTINNEQFF. The CDR3 DNA follows: TGTGCCAGCAGCAGGGGGACTATCAACAATGAGCAGTTCTTC. Filled out from reference TRBV7-8 and TRBJ2-1, the complete variable domain reads GAGVSQSPRYKVAKRGQDVALRCDPISGHVSLFWYQQALGQGPEFLTYFQNEAQLDKSGLPSDRFFAERPEGSVSTLKIQRTQQEDSAVYLCASSRGTINNEQFFGPGTRLTVL.

The chain uses TRBV9 and TRBJ2-6; 8 bases are a match to TRBD1. CDR1 and CDR2 (germline): SGDLS, YYNGEE. The CDR3 totals 19 residues. Germline trimming cut 0 bases from V and 7 bases from J; bases unmatched to any gene: 15. CDR3 sequence reads: CASSVGPDRVLRIANVLTF. CDR3 bases: TGTGCCAGCAGCGTAGGGCCGGACAGGGTCCTCCGTATTGCCAACGTCCTGACTTTC.

This clonotype was seen more than once but under ten times. CDR3 residues: CASSKIPGSFRYGYTF. The CDR3 DNA reads TGTGCCAGCAGCAAGATTCCCGGTAGTTTCCGCTATGGCTACACCTTC. J is TRBJ1-2 and V is TRBV21-1. TRBV21-1 constitutes a pseudogene. The length of the CDR3 is 16 residues.

The chain couples TRBV20-1 to TRBJ2-5, with TRBD2 identical over 9 bases. The germline CDR1 and CDR2 sequences are DFQATT and SNEGSKA (reference sequence). V shed 3 bases, J shed 5 bases, and the junction held 7 bases outside the gene matches. The CDR3 loop spans 14 amino acids. CDR3 in DNA: TGCAGTGCTAGGCCCCGGACTAGCGTGGAGACCCAGTACTTC. Encoded protein: CSARPRTSVETQYF.

This chain uses TRBV11-2 with TRBJ2-5; 9 bases match TRBD2. The CDR3 contains 13 residues. Trimming cost V 8 bases and J 11 bases; bases outside gene matches: 12. The germline CDR1 and CDR2 sequences are SGHAT and FQNNGV. In DNA form, the CDR3 reads TGTGCCAGCGGATTTATAGTAGCGGGGGAGCAGTACTTC. It specifies CASGFIVAGEQYF.

The V call is TRBV2, the J call TRBJ2-5; D may be TRBD1 (5 bases). Trimming took 10 bases from V and 2 from J, leaving 17 bases between them. There are 14 residues in the CDR3. The germline gives CDR1 SNHLY, CDR2 FYNNEI. CDR3 in amino acids: CATQATQVQETQYF. DNA for the CDR3: TGTGCCACCCAAGCCACACAGGTACAAGAGACCCAGTACTTC. The variable domain in full, with the rest retrieved from reference TRBV2 and TRBJ2-5, is EPEVTQTPSHQVTQMGQEVILRCVPISNHLYFYWYRQILGQKVEFLVSFYNNEISEKSEIFDDQFSVERPDGSNFTLKIRSTKLEDSAMYFCATQATQVQETQYFGPGTRLLVL.

As to this clonotype: With a much larger clone just one base away, this may be a read error. The chain employs TRBV4-3 and TRBJ2-2, with 8 positions matching TRBD1. This CDR3 spans 17 amino acids. Germline V gene data show CDR1 as LGHNA and CDR2 as YSLEER. The ends lost 3 bases at V and 14 bases at J; junction bases unmatched: 20. For the CDR3, the DNA is TGCGCCAGCAGCCAGGGTCCCGGGACAGGCCACGTACAGGATCTGTTTTTT. Residues: CASSQGPGTGHVQDLFF.

In its sample, this clonotype was seen once. The chain recombines TRBV12-3 or TRBV12-4 with TRBJ2-7, with a possible D match to TRBD1 (5 bases). The J call is in doubt because the DNA end fits TRBJ2-5 better. CDR3 length: 16 residues. Here the CDR3 reads CASSLSVRRGSETQYF. The CDR3 DNA reads as TGTGCCAGCAGTTTGAGCGTTCGTAGGGGCTCGGAGACCCAGTACTTC.

V gene TRBV27 combines with J gene TRBJ2-5; 8 bases are a match to TRBD2. Judging by the DNA end, TRBJ2-7 fits better; the J call may be wrong. The germline gives CDR1 MNHEY, CDR2 SMNVEV (reference sequence). This CDR3 spans 13 amino acids. The CDR3 DNA is TGTGCCACACGGGGGGGGTTTAACTACGAGCAGTACTTC. Translated: CATRGGFNYEQYF.

There are a few counts of this clonotype. The chain couples TRBV27 to TRBJ2-5, with 9 bases identical to TRBD2. Germline CDR1 and CDR2: MNHEY and SMNVEV (reference sequence). The CDR3 covers 16 residues. V was clipped by 4 bases and J by 5 bases; unmatched bases: 11. CDR3: CASSSLGTSLGETQYF. The CDR3, as DNA: TGTGCCAGCAGTTCGTTGGGGACTAGCCTTGGGGAGACCCAGTACTTC.

The chain carries TRBV6-2 or TRBV6-3 and TRBJ2-1; TRBD2 agrees at 8 bases. Per the germline V gene, CDR1 is MNHEY and CDR2 is SVGEGT. V trimming: 6 bases; J trimming: 6 bases; junction bases outside the gene matches: 7. The CDR3 runs 14 residues. CDR3 protein: CASSLILAGNEQFF. In DNA form, the CDR3 reads TGTGCCAGCAGCCTCATTCTAGCGGGCAATGAGCAGTTCTTC.

The chain couples TRBV4-1 to TRBJ1-6; 10 bases are shared with TRBD1. The CDR3 sequence is 18 residues long. V was clipped by 1 base and J by 9 bases; unmatched bases: 12. CDR1 is MGHRA and CDR2 is YSYEKL in the germline V gene. For the CDR3, the DNA is TGCGCCAGCAGCCAAGTCCTGGCTTCCGGACAGGGGGGTTCACCCCTCCACTTT. Translation gives CASSQVLASGQGGSPLHF.

V gene TRBV29-1 combines with J gene TRBJ2-1; perhaps TRBD2 as D (6 bases). Germline V gene lookup returns CDR1 SQVTM and CDR2 ANQGSEA. The CDR3 is 12 residues long. Trimming pared 5 bases from V and 4 bases from J, leaving 9 bases between. The CDR3 loop is CSVPREYNEQFF. The CDR3 nucleotides read TGCAGCGTTCCGCGGGAATACAATGAGCAGTTCTTC.

The chain employs TRBV6-2 or TRBV6-3 and TRBJ2-7; weak D call: TRBD2 (6 bases). The CDR3 covers 15 residues. The germline V gene has CDR1 MNHEY and CDR2 SVGEGT. Trimming pared 4 bases from V and 2 bases from J, leaving 15 bases between. The CDR3 sequence: CASSWFAGPAYEQYF. Here the CDR3 DNA reads TGTGCCAGCAGTTGGTTTGCGGGACCTGCCTACGAGCAGTACTTC.

The chain links TRBV10-1 to TRBJ2-3; D may match TRBD1 or TRBD2 (5 bases each). Looked up from germline, CDR1 is WNHNN and CDR2 is SYGVQD (reference sequence). V was clipped by 5 bases and J by 4 bases, with 25 bases between them. The CDR3 has 18 amino acids. CDR3: CASSPDIIKGAGADTQYF. CDR3 sequence (DNA): TGCGCCAGCAGTCCGGACATTATTAAAGGGGCCGGGGCAGATACGCAGTATTTT.

This chain links TRBV2 with TRBJ2-4; TRBD1 might be the D (6 bases). The CDR3 runs to 12 residues. Germline V gives CDR1 SNHLY, CDR2 FYNNEI. V shed 11 bases and J shed 7 bases, with 15 bases lying between them. CDR3 coding DNA: TGTGCCGGACGCGTACAGGGCAACATTCAGTACTTC. Translating gives CAGRVQGNIQYF.

In its sample, this clonotype was seen a few times. The V and J genes are TRBV6-2 or TRBV6-3 and TRBJ2-2; 8 nucleotides match TRBD2. The CDR3 is 17 residues long. Germline V lookup: CDR1 MNHEY, CDR2 SVGEGT. V was clipped by 2 bases and J by 0 bases; unmatched bases: 5. The CDR3 DNA follows: TGTGCCAGCAGTTACCACCCGGGGGGGGCGAACACCGGGGAGCTGTTTTTT. It translates to CASSYHPGGANTGELFF.

The V and J genes are TRBV11-1 and TRBJ1-2, with D possibly being TRBD1 (5 bases). Germline V gives CDR1 SGHAT, CDR2 FQDESV (reference sequence). The CDR3 is 13 amino acids. Trimming took 3 bases from V and 10 from J, leaving 15 bases between them. The CDR3 sequence: CASSLGLEGTYTF. The CDR3 DNA reads as TGTGCCAGCAGCTTGGGCCTTGAGGGGACCTACACCTTC.

This clonotype occurred a few times. The chain employs TRBV7-9 and TRBJ2-7; D is possibly TRBD2 (5 bases). The CDR3 is made up of 16 amino acids. Germline-derived CDR1 and CDR2 are SEHNR and FQNEAQ (reference sequence). Trimming left V 3 bases short and J 0 bases short, with 15 bases between. Here the CDR3 DNA reads TGTGCCAGCAGCTTCGGTGGGCGGGCCTACTCCTACGAGCAGTACTTC. Amino acid sequence: CASSFGGRAYSYEQYF.

Of note for this clonotype: This may come from a read error, since a much larger clone is one base off. The rearrangement uses TRBV20-1 and TRBJ1-4; TRBD1 matches 10 bases. This CDR3 contains 14 residues. Germline-derived CDR1 and CDR2 are DFQATT and SNEGSKA (reference sequence). CDR3 in DNA: TGCGGTGCTAGAGCCGGGACAGGGGTTGAAAAACTGTTTTTT. It is translated as CGARAGTGVEKLFF.